The next 18 T cell receptor beta chains were all read from a single sample in a study of blood T cells in healthy people across ages (dated by TCRdb to the mid-2010s). Preparation of the library involved 5' RACE. The sample was run on an Illumina HiSeq 2500. A second 7 to 11 cycle PCR used a sample-barcoded 5' primer and a J-beta primer mix. Clones were called with MiXCR by TCRdb after fastp trimmed the public reads at Q25, and only in-frame beta chains were retained. Each entry merges the rows of one CDR3 protein and shows their most common DNA and genes. This sample comprises 700,000 or so distinct CDR3 sequences, around two fifths of them detected only once. Roughly 30% of the sample goes to the ten largest clones. The specimen sequenced was blood. These receptors were obtained from a man older than 75 in good health.

V is TRBV3-1 and J is TRBJ2-1; TRBD1 matches 7 bases. V shed 6 bases, J shed 4 bases, and the junction held 9 bases outside the gene matches. Germline CDR1 reads LGHDT; CDR2 reads YNNKEL (reference sequence). The CDR3 contains 15 residues. CDR3 DNA: TGTGCCAGCAGTTATGAGGGGGCGGTGTACAATGAGCAGTTCTTC. It is translated as CASSYEGAVYNEQFF.

As for this clonotype: A read error may produce the germline difference seen at one junction end. The genes are TRBV4-3 and TRBJ2-1; D not resolved. CDR3 length: 16 residues. The germline CDR1 and CDR2 sequences are LGHNA and YSLEER. CDR3 in amino acids: CASSQDVRVSYSEQFF. The CDR3 region has the DNA TGCGCCAGCAGCCAAGATGTTCGGGTCTCCTACAGTGAGCAGTTCTTC.

This rearrangement joins TRBV4-2 to TRBJ2-3; 7 positions match TRBD1. V was pared by 3 bases and J by 3 bases, with 3 bases of the junction left unmatched. CDR1 is LGHNA and CDR2 is YNFKEQ in the germline V gene. The CDR3 extends over 14 amino acids. This CDR3 is CASSQGQYTDTQYF. The CDR3 coding sequence is TGTGCCAGCAGCCAGGGACAGTATACAGATACGCAGTATTTT.

This clonotype has only a few counts. The chain employs TRBV6-2 or TRBV6-3 and TRBJ1-1; tentatively, D is TRBD1 (6 bases). Germline-derived CDR1 and CDR2 are MNHEY and SVGEGT. V shed 4 bases and J shed 6 bases, with 18 bases lying between them. The CDR3 covers 15 residues. Here the CDR3 DNA reads TGTGCCAGCAGTTCCAACAAACAGGGTGGAGCTGAAGCTTTCTTT. Its protein is CASSSNKQGGAEAFF.

The chain employs TRBV11-2 and TRBJ2-5; 14 bases map to TRBD2. The CDR3 totals 17 residues. Germline V gives CDR1 SGHAT, CDR2 FQNNGV. V was pared by 0 bases and J by 11 bases, with 11 bases of the junction left unmatched. Here the CDR3 DNA reads TGTGCCAGCAGCTTAGATCTGACTAGCGGGGGGGCTGGGGAGCAGTACTTC. Residues: CASSLDLTSGGAGEQYF. Looking up the rest from reference TRBV11-2 and TRBJ2-5 gives the full variable domain: EAGVAQSPRYKIIEKRQSVAFWCNPISGHATLYWYQQILGQGPKLLIQFQNNGVVDDSQLPKDRFSAERLKGVDSTLKIQPAKLEDSAVYLCASSLDLTSGGAGEQYFGPGTRLLVL.

The chain carries TRBV7-9 and TRBJ1-6; D may be TRBD1 (6 bases). The V gene lost 5 bases and the J gene lost 0 bases, with 8 bases spanning the gap. Germline CDR1 is SEHNR and CDR2 is FQNEAQ (reference sequence). The length of the CDR3 is 15 residues. The CDR3 here is CASSGQSSYNSPLHF. The DNA of the CDR3 is TGTGCCAGCAGCGGACAGAGCTCCTATAATTCACCCCTCCACTTT.

There are many counts of this clonotype. The chain recombines TRBV7-2 with TRBJ2-5; D uncertain. V dropped 5 bases and J dropped 3 bases, with 19 bases sitting between them. The germline V gene has CDR1 SGHTA and CDR2 FQGNSA. The length of the CDR3 is 16 residues. The DNA for the CDR3 is TGTGCCAGCAGCGCATTATTTGACCCAGGCGAAGAGACCCAGTACTTC. Translation: CASSALFDPGEETQYF. Full variable domain (rest looked up from reference TRBV7-2 and TRBJ2-5): GAGVSQSPSNKVTEKGKDVELRCDPISGHTALYWYRQSLGQGLEFLIYFQGNSAPDKSGLPSDRFSAERTGGSVSTLTIQRTQQEDSAVYLCASSALFDPGEETQYFGPGTRLLVL.

This clonotype was seen ten or more times. V gene TRBV2 combines with J gene TRBJ2-4, with D perhaps TRBD2 (5 bases). Germline-derived CDR1 and CDR2 are SNHLY and FYNNEI. V was clipped by 6 bases and J by 0 bases, with 12 bases between them. This CDR3 has 15 amino acids. The CDR3 nucleotides are TGTGCCAGCAGAAGGAGGACCCTAGCCAAAAACATTCAGTACTTC. Protein sequence: CASRRRTLAKNIQYF.

This clonotype was seen at least ten times. V is TRBV7-2 and J is TRBJ2-3; TRBD2 aligns across 12 bases. J lost 2 bases, V lost 5 bases, and 5 bases had no gene match. CDR1 is SGHTA, CDR2 FQGNSA, per germline. The CDR3 extends over 16 amino acids. This chain's CDR3 is CASSARLAGDTDTQYF. The DNA of the CDR3 is TGTGCCAGCAGCGCACGACTAGCGGGAGACACAGATACGCAGTATTTT. Filled out from reference TRBV7-2 and TRBJ2-3, the complete variable domain reads GAGVSQSPSNKVTEKGKDVELRCDPISGHTALYWYRQSLGQGLEFLIYFQGNSAPDKSGLPSDRFSAERTGGSVSTLTIQRTQQEDSAVYLCASSARLAGDTDTQYFGPGTRLTVL.

This clonotype has a handful of counts. This sequence joins TRBV7-8 and TRBJ2-7, with 7 bases identical to TRBD1. The junction had 7 bases not matched to a gene; V was cut back by 0 bases and J by 2 bases. Germline V gene sequence: CDR1 SGHVS, CDR2 FQNEAQ. The CDR3 is 16 amino acids. As DNA, the CDR3 is TGTGCCAGCAGCTTAGCTTACCGGGACAGACCCTACGAGCAGTACTTC. Translated: CASSLAYRDRPYEQYF.

The CDR3, as DNA: TGCAGTGCTAGAGATTTCGATGCGGGGGGGTCCTACGAGCAGTACTTC. Its protein product is CSARDFDAGGSYEQYF. The J gene is TRBJ2-5, the V gene TRBV20-1; TRBD2 agrees at 9 bases. The J call is uncertain, as TRBJ2-7 better fits the DNA end. CDR1 and CDR2 (germline): DFQATT, SNEGSKA (reference sequence). This CDR3 is 16 amino acids long.

The gene calls are TRBV7-6 and TRBJ2-3, with D tentatively TRBD2 (5 bases). In germline, CDR1 is SGHVS, CDR2 FNYEAQ. The V end lost 3 bases, the J end lost 1 base, and 11 bases lay between the germline ends. The CDR3 extends over 15 amino acids. The CDR3 nucleotides are TGTGCCAGCAGCTTTCGATGGGGAGGCACAGATACGCAGTATTTT. Its translation is CASSFRWGGTDTQYF.

Only a few counts were recorded for this clonotype. The V call is TRBV11-2, the J call TRBJ2-2; D is possibly TRBD1 (5 bases). V was clipped by 5 bases and J by 1 base, with 11 bases between them. Germline-derived CDR1 and CDR2 are SGHAT and FQNNGV. CDR3 size: 15 residues. In nucleotides, the CDR3 is TGTGCCAGCAGCGGACGCCAGGGGAACACCGGGGAGCTGTTTTTT. It is translated as CASSGRQGNTGELFF.

The chain links TRBV5-1 to TRBJ2-1, with D unclear. Germline CDR1 is SGHRS and CDR2 is YFSETQ. Trimming cost V 3 bases and J 7 bases, with 23 bases left between them. This CDR3 has 17 residues. CDR3 DNA: TGCGCCAGCAGCTCCTTCGGTCAGGTTTTAGAAGAGAATGAGCAGTTCTTC. This gives the protein CASSSFGQVLEENEQFF.

The gene calls are TRBV6-2 or TRBV6-3 and TRBJ1-2, with 7 bases that match TRBD1. CDR1 and CDR2 (germline): MNHEY, SVGEGT. The V segment lost 6 bases and the J segment 8 bases; nucleotides outside the gene matches: 12. This CDR3 is 14 amino acids long. The CDR3 DNA reads as TGTGCCAGCAGCCAACAGGGGAACCGCCGGGGCTACACCTTC. As protein: CASSQQGNRRGYTF.

V gene TRBV18 combines with J gene TRBJ2-1; 7 bases map to TRBD1. Germline CDR1 KGHSH, CDR2 LQKENI. V dropped 2 bases and J dropped 5; count of bases not matched to a gene: 3. The CDR3 has 14 residues. The CDR3 loop is CASSPRGTDNEQFF. In DNA, the CDR3 is TGTGCCAGCTCACCAAGAGGGACAGACAATGAGCAGTTCTTC.

This clonotype came up a few times. The chain recombines TRBV11-2 with TRBJ1-2; 8 positions agree with TRBD1. The V gene's germline CDR1 is SGHAT and CDR2 FQNNGV. CDR3 size: 18 residues. The junction had 11 bases not matched to a gene; V was cut back by 1 base and J by 1 base. DNA of the CDR3: TGTGCCAGCAGCTTAGGTCAGGGGGCGGATGTTATTAACTATGGCTACACCTTC. Protein sequence: CASSLGQGADVINYGYTF.

Note on this clonotype: A clone one base away is much larger, so this may be a read error. The chain carries TRBV29-1 and TRBJ2-7, with a possible D match to TRBD2 (6 bases). This CDR3 region has 13 residues. The germline V gene encodes CDR1 SQVTM and CDR2 ANQGSEA. The V gene lost 7 bases and the J gene lost 0 bases, with 13 bases spanning the gap. The DNA for the CDR3 is TGCAGCGCTGTAGCGGTTCTCTCCTACGAGCAGTACTTC. This gives the protein CSAVAVLSYEQYF.